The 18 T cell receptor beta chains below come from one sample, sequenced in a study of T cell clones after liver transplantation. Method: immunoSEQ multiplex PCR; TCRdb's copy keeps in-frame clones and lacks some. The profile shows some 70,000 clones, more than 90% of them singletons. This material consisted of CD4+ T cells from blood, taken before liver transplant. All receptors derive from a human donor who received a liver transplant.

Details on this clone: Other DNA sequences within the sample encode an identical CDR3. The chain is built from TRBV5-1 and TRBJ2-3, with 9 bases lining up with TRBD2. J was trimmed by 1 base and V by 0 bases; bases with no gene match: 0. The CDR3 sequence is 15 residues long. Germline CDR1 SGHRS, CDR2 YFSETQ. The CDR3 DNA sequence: TGCGCCAGCAGCTTGGGGACTAGCGGCACAGATACGCAGTATTTT. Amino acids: CASSLGTSGTDTQYF.

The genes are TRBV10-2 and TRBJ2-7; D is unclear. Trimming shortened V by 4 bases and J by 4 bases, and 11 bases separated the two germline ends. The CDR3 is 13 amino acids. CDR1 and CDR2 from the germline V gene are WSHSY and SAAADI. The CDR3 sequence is CASSVTVGYEQYF. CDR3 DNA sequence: TGCGCCAGCAGTGTGACGGTTGGGTACGAGCAGTACTTC.

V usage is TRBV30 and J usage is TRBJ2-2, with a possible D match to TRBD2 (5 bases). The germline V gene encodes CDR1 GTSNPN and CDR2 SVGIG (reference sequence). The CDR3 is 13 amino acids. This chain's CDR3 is CGTGWGNAGELFF. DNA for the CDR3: TGTGGTACGGGGTGGGGAAACGCCGGGGAGCTGTTTTTT.

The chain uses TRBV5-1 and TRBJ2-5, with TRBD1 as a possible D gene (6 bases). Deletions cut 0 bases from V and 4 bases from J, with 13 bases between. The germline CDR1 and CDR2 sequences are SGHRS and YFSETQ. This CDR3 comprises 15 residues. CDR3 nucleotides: TGCGCCAGCAGCTTGGGGCTACAGGGTAGAGAGACCCAGTACTTC. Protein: CASSLGLQGRETQYF. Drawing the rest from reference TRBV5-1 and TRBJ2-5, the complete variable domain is KAGVTQTPRYLIKTRGQQVTLSCSPISGHRSVSWYQQTPGQGLQFLFEYFSETQRNKGNFPGRFSGRQFSNSRSEMNVSTLELGDSALYLCASSLGLQGRETQYFGPGTRLLVL.

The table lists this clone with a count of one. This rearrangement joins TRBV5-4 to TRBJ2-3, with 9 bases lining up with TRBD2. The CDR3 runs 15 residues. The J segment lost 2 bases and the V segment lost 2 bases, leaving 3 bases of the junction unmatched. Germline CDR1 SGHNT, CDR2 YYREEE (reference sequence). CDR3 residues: CASSLSSGTTDTQYF. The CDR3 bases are TGTGCCAGCAGCTTATCTAGCGGGACCACAGATACGCAGTATTTT.

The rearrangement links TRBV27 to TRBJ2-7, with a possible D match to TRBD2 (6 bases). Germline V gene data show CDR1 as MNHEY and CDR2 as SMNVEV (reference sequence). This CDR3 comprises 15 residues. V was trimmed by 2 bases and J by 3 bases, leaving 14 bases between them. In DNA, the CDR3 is TGTGCCAGCAGTTTAAGGCACAAGGGAGGCTACGAGCAGTACTTC. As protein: CASSLRHKGGYEQYF.

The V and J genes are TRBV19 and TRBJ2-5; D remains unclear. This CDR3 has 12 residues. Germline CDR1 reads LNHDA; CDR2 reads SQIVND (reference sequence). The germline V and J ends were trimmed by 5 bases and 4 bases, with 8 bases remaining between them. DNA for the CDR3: TGTGCCAGTAGTTATAGTAGAGAGACCCAGTACTTC. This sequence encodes CASSYSRETQYF.

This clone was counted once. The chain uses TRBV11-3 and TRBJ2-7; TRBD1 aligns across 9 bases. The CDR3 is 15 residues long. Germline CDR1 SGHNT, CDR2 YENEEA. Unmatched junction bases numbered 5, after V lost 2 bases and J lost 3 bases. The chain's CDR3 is CASSLSTGGLYEQYF. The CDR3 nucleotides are TGTGCCAGCAGCTTATCAACAGGGGGCCTCTACGAGCAGTACTTC.

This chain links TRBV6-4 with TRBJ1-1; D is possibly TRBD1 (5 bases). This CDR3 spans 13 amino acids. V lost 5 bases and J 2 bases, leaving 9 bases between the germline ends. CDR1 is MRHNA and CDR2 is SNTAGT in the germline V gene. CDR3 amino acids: CASSRQLNTEAFF. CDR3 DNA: TGTGCCAGCAGTCGACAGTTAAACACTGAAGCTTTCTTT.

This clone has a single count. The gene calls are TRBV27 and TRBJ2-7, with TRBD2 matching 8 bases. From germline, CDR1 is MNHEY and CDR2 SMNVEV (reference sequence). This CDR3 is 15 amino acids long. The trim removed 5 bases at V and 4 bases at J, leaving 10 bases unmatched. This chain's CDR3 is CASSRTSSGRYEQYF. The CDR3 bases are TGTGCCAGCAGTCGTACCTCTAGCGGGCGGTACGAGCAGTACTTC.

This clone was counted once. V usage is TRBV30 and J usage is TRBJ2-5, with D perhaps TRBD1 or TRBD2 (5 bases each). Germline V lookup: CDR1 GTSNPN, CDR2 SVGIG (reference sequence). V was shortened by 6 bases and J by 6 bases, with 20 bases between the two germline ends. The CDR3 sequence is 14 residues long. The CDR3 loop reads CACSTGAKGKTQYF. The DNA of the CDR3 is TGTGCCTGTTCCACCGGGGCCAAAGGGAAGACCCAGTACTTC. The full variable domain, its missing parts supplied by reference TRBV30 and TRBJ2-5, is SQTIHQWPATLVQPVGSPLSLECTVEGTSNPNLYWYRQAAGRGLQLLFYSVGIGQISSEVPQNLSASRPQDRQFILSSKKLLLSDSGFYLCACSTGAKGKTQYFGPGTRLLVL.

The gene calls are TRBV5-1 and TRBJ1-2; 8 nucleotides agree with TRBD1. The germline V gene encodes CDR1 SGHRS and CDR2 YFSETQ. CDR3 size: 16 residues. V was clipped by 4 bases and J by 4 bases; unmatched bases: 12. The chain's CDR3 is CASSHDRGNSFYGYTF. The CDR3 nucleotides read TGCGCCAGCAGCCATGACAGGGGAAATTCTTTCTATGGCTACACCTTC.

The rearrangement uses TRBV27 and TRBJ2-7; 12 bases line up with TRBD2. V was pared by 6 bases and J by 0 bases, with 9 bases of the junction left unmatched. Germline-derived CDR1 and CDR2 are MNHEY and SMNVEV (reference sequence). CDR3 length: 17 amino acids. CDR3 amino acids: CASRSTSGRRGSYEQYF. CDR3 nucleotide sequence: TGTGCCAGCAGATCGACTAGCGGGAGACGGGGCTCCTACGAGCAGTACTTC.

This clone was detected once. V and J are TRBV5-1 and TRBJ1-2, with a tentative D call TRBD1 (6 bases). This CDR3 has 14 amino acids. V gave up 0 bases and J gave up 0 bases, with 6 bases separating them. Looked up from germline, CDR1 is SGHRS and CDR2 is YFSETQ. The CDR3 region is CASSLEGANYGYTF. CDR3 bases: TGCGCCAGCAGCTTGGAGGGGGCTAACTATGGCTACACCTTC.

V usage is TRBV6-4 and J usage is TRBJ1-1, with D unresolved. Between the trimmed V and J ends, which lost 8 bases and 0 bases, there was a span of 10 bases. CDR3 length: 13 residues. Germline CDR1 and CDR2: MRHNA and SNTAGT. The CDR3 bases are TGTGCCAGCGCGGAGGGATTGAACACTGAAGCTTTCTTT. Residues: CASAEGLNTEAFF.

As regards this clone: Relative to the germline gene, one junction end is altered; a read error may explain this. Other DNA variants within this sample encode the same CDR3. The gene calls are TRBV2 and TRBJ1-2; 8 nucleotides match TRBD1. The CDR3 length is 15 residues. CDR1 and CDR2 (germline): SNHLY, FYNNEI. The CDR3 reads CASSEQTGANYGYTF. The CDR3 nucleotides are TGTGCCAGCAGTGAGCAGACAGGGGCTAACTACGGCTACACCTTC.

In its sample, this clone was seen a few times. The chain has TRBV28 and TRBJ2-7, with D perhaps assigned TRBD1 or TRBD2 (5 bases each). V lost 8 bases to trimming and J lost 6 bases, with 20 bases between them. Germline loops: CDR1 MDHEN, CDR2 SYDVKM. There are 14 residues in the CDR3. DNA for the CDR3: TGTGCCAGCGGAGCCGGGGCAGGACGTGGCGAGCAGTACTTC. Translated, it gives CASGAGAGRGEQYF.

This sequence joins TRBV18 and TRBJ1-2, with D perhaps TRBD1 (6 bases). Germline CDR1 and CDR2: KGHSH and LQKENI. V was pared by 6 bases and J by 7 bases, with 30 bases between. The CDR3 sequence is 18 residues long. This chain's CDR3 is CASSDRDTTPSHLGGYTF. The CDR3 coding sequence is TGTGCCAGCTCGGACCGGGACACCACTCCCTCCCATTTAGGTGGCTACACCTTC.